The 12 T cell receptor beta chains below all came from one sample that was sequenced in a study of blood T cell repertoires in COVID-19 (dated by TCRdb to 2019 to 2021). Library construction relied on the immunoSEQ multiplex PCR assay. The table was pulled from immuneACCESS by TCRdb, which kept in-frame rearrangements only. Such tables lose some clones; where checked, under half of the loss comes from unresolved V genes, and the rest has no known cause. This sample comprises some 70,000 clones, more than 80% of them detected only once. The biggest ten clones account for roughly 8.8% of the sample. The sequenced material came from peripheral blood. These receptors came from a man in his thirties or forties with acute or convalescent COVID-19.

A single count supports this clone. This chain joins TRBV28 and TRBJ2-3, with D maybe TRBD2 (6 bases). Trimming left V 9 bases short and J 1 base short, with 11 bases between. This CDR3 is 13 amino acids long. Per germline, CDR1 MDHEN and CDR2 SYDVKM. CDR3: CASMTSGTDTQYF. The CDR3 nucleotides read TGTGCCAGTATGACTAGTGGCACAGATACGCAGTATTTT.

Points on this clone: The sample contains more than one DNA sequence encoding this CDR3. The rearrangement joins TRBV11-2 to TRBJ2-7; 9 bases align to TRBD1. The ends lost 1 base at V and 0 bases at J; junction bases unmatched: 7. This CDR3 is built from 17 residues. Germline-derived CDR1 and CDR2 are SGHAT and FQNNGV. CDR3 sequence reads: CASSLGTGGPSSYEQYF. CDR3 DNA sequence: TGTGCCAGCAGCTTAGGAACAGGGGGCCCTAGCTCCTACGAGCAGTACTTC.

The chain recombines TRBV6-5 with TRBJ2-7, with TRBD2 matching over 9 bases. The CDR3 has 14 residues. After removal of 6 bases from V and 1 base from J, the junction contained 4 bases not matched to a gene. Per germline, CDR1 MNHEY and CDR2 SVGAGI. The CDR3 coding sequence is TGTGCCAGCAGGATTAGCGGGAGATCCTACGAGCAGTACTTC. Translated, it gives CASRISGRSYEQYF.

For the CDR3, the DNA is TGCAGCGTTGAGGGCCCCTGGGACAGGAGAAATACGCAGTATTTT. This sequence encodes CSVEGPWDRRNTQYF. The genes are TRBV29-1 and TRBJ2-3; 8 positions agree with TRBD1. CDR1 is SQVTM and CDR2 is ANQGSEA in the germline V gene. There are 15 residues in the CDR3. Trimming took 3 bases from V and 7 from J; bases not matched to a gene: 12.

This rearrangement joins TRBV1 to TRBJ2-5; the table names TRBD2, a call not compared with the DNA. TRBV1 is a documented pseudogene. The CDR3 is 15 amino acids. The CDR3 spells CTSSSSGRRQETQYF. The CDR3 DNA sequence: TGCACCAGCAGCTCTAGCGGGAGGCGTCAAGAGACCCAGTACTTC.

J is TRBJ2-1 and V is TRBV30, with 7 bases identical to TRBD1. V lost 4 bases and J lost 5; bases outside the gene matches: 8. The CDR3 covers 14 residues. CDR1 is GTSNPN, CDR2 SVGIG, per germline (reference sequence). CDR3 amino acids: CAWMVRGLNNEQFF. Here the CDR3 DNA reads TGTGCCTGGATGGTGAGGGGGCTGAACAATGAGCAGTTCTTC.

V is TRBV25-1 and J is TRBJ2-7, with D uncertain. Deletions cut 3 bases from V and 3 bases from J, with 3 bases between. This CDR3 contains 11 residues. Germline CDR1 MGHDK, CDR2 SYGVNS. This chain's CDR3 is CASSDNYEQYF. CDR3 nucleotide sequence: TGTGCCAGCAGTGACAACTACGAGCAGTACTTC.

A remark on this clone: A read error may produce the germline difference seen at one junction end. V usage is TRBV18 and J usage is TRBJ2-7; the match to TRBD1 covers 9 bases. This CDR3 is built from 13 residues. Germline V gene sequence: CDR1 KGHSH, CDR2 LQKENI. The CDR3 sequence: CASSSTRDRELNF. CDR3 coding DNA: TGTGCCAGCTCAAGCACCCGGGACAGGGAATTGAACTTC. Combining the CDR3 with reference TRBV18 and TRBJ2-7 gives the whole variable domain NAGVMQNPRHLVRRRGQEARLRCSPMKGHSHVYWYRQLPEEGLKFMVYLQKENIIDESGMPKERFSAEFPKEGPSILRIQQVVRGDSAAYFCASSSTRDRELNFGPGTRLTVT.

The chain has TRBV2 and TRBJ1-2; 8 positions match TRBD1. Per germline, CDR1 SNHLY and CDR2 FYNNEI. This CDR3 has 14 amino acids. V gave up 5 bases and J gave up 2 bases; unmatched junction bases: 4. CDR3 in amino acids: CASSRQGPNYGYTF. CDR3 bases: TGTGCCAGCAGTCGACAGGGGCCCAACTATGGCTACACCTTC.

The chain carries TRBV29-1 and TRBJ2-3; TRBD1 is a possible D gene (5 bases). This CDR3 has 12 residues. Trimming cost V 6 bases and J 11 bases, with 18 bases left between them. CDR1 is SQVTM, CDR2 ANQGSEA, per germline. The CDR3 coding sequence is TGCAGCGTATCTACAGGAAAGCGTATGCAGTATTTT. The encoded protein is CSVSTGKRMQYF.

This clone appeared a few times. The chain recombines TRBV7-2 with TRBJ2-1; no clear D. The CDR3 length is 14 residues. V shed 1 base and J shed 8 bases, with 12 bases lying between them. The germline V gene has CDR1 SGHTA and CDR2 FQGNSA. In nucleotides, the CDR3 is TGTGCCAGCAGCTTAGTCACTCGGAGTCATGAGCAGTTCTTC. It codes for CASSLVTRSHEQFF.

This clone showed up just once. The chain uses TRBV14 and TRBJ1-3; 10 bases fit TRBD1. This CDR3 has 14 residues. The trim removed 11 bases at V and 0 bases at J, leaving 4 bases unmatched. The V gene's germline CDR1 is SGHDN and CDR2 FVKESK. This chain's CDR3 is CACRDRGSGNTIYF. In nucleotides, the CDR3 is TGTGCCTGCCGGGACAGGGGCTCTGGAAACACCATATATTTT.